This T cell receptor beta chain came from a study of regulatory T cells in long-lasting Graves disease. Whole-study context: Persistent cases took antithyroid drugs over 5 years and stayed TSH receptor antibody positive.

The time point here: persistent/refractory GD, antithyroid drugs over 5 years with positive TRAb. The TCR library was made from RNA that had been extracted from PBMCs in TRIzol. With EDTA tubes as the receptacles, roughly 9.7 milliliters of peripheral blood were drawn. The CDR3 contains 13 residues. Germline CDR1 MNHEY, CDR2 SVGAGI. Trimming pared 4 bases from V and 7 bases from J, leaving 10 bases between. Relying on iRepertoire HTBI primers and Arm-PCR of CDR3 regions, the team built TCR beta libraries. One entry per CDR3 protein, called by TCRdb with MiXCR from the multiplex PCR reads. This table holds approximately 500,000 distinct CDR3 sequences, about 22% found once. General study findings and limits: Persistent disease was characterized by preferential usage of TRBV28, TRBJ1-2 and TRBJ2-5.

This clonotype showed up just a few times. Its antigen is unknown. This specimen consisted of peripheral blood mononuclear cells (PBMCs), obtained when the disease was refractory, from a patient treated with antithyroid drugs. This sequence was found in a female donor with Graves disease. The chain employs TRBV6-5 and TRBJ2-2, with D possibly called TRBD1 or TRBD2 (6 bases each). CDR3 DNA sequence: TGTGCCAGCAGTTTTCGGGGGCTCGGGGAGCTGTTTTTT. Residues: CASSFRGLGELFF.